This TCR beta chain derives from a study of cytomegalovirus exposure and HLA in healthy donors (dated by TCRdb to about 2017). Study-wide context: An earlier analysis of several hundred of the donors reported roughly 300 Gb of sequence data and 95 million to 120 million unique TCR beta sequences obtained from roughly 170 million T cells. An early release covering approximately 600 HLA-typed donors comprised approximately 290 gigabases of sequencing data and tens of millions of unique TCR sequences. The genetic ancestry cluster associated with self-reported Caucasian donors included over 80% of the roughly 410 genotyped donors. The study was designed to test whether signatures of past pathogen exposure could be identified by cataloging public T cell receptors. The study profiled the T cell repertoires of 550 to 700 subjects by immunosequencing and related them to cytomegalovirus serostatus. In addition to the first cohort of hundreds of subjects, a separate validation cohort of 120 different subjects was used. High-throughput TCR immunosequencing, statistical association of individual TCRs with disease status, and machine learning were combined to predict cytomegalovirus infection status. A later analysis re-analyzed previously published TCR beta repertoires from 500 to 700 donors and added high-resolution HLA genotyping to study TCR occurrence patterns. The later analysis used no new phenotypic data to find candidate immune exposures, relying instead on TCR beta sequences and their occurrence across donors. In an earlier analysis of 550 to 700 of the donors, high-throughput TCR beta sequencing was used to judge whether each TCR beta V gene segment behaved as functional or pseudogenic. Donor age, sex, ethnicity and CMV serostatus were collected together with the repertoire data. A later genetic analysis took genome-wide SNP genotypes for about three fifths of the roughly 670 donors and used that subset as a discovery cohort. All discovery cohort repertoires had been generated using a single sequencing platform. HLA typing included class I and class II loci at four-digit resolution. Typing coverage differed by locus: A, B, C, DRB1 and DQB1 were typed in roughly 620-640 donors, DQA1 in about 500, DPA1 in around 610, and DPB1 in approximately 450. Five DR-DQ haplotypes were handled as single units for association and clustering because linkage in the cohort was strong. On average, roughly 240,000 unique TCR beta nucleotide sequences were sequenced per donor among a few hundred genotyped donors of the cohort, with 15% to 20% of those sequences being non-productive.

Receptor libraries were prepared by the immunoSEQ multiplex PCR assay. A mixture of 60 forward primers for TCR Vbeta segments and 13 reverse primers for TCR Jbeta segments was used in the multiplex PCR. A multiplex PCR assay on genomic DNA amplified the CDR3 region of rearranged TCR beta genes. Amplified TCR beta libraries were sequenced as 87-base-pair reads on the Illumina HiSeq System. As for how the authors treated the data: A later analysis counted approximately 74 million unique TCR beta chains across the approximately 700 repertoires, and some 11 million of these chains were shared by at least two donors. Raw reads were error-corrected and collapsed into unique sequences by a nearest-neighbor algorithm in which closely related sequences were merged to remove PCR and sequencing errors. To assign V, D and J gene segments, CDR3 sequences were aligned to IMGT reference sequences. For a sequence to be retained, a match of at least six nucleotides was required to both a V gene segment and a J gene segment. Rearrangements were classified as productive when the CDR3 lacked stop codons and remained in frame with V and J, and all other rearrangements were classified as non-productive. Following IMGT convention, CDR3 was defined as the stretch from the second conserved V-encoded cysteine up to the conserved J-encoded phenylalanine. In an earlier analysis of more than 550 of the donors, sequences lacking an unambiguous match to a single V gene segment were excluded. In an earlier analysis of several hundred of the donors, V segments were called functional above 56.7% productive rearrangements and were called segregating when the between-donor standard deviation exceeded 5%. A statistical classification framework was developed to diagnose cytomegalovirus status using the catalog of TCR beta chain sequences. A later analysis assigned V and J genes by comparing TCR nucleotide sequences with IMGT/GENE-DB human TR gene sequences. In a later analysis, CDR3 sequences and most-parsimonious VDJ recombination scenarios were assigned using the TCRdist pipeline. In a later analysis, each TCR beta chain was defined by its CDR3 amino acid sequence together with its V-gene family, and reads without a unique V-gene family were excluded. To address suspected cross-contamination and a sequencing artifact, a later analysis removed 450 to 700 highly shared, low-generation-probability nucleotide sequences. In a later analysis, a clonal expansion index was calculated for each public chain from normalized within-repertoire ranks of inferred template counts. In a later analysis, generation probabilities were computed with a VDJ recombination model fitted to out-of-frame rearrangements, and the resulting probabilities were checked against IGoR. In a later analysis, TCR-TCR, TCR-HLA and TCR-CMV co-occurrence was scored with hypergeometric tests, and a repertoire-size bias correction was applied to TCR pairs. False discovery rates were estimated in a later analysis by permuting HLA or CMV assignments 20 times. In a later analysis, co-occurring TCRs were grouped using DBSCAN, and TCRdist sequence similarity was added for clustering within HLA-allele-positive subsets. For co-occurrence clustering, repertoires with fewer than 30,000 or more than 120,000 public chains were excluded, along with roughly 5 repertoires with anomalous nucleotide sharing. TCRdb carries this immuneACCESS record with in-frame sequences only. Its versions omit some clonotypes, under half of them owing to an unresolved V gene in the studies checked, with the rest unexplained. Clonal size and the V and J genes are those of that table, whereas D and trimming came from the DNA. This sample comprises approximately 170,000 clones, approximately 82% of them detected only once. Around 1.5% of the sample goes to the ten largest clones.

The cohort was made up of about 670 healthy bone marrow donors. Cohort members were all nominally healthy when sampled, although unrecorded immune exposures were likely present. The donor was CMV seronegative and was included in the group of about 400 seronegative cohort members. A peripheral blood sample was provided by each donor, and peripheral blood mononuclear cells were used for TCR beta sequencing. Genomic DNA extraction from the blood cell samples was performed with the Qiagen DNeasy Blood Extraction Kit. General findings and caveats noted by the study authors: In a later analysis, 15,000 to 20,000 TCR beta sequences were associated with specific HLA alleles at a false discovery rate of 0.05. The classifier was reported to diagnose cytomegalovirus status with high specificity and sensitivity in both the original and validation cohorts. Most TCR sequences were seen in very few donors, while some public TCRs were found in many individuals. In a later analysis, HLA-associated TCR beta chains showed more clonal expansion and lower generation probabilities than non-associated chains that were equally common. According to a later analysis, most CMV-associated TCR beta chains appeared to be HLA-restricted, and the HLA associations seemed to be driven largely by CMV exposure. The earlier analysis of 587 of the donors excluded some 16 rarely observed V segments, including chromosome 9 orphons, because counts were too low. Three of the identified cytomegalovirus-associated TCR beta chains were confirmed in vitro to be specific for cytomegalovirus antigens. A total of roughly 160 TCR beta chains were listed by the study as associated with cytomegalovirus. This cohort had only TCR beta chains sequenced, and the lack of alpha or paired-chain data limited which features could be detected. According to a later analysis, TCR association rates differed among HLA loci, with DRB1 alleles showing the most associated TCRs and HLA-C alleles showing the fewest. An association between a missense DCLRE1C variant and V-gene and J-gene trimming of TCR beta chains was found in a later genetic analysis and replicated in an independent cohort. The authors suggested that the approach could potentially be generalized to other disease states and immunological phenotypes. Correlated functional status among segregating V segments might reflect linkage disequilibrium, but an unknown experimental factor could not be ruled out. A later genetic analysis reported fewer N-insertions in productive TCRs among donors in an Asian-associated ancestry cluster than the approximately 670-donor mean. A cluster of highly shared sequence variants was judged likely to be a technical artifact of the sequencing pipeline. In a later analysis, several top co-occurrence clusters were reported to appear linked to parvovirus B19, influenza, CMV and Epstein-Barr virus. Strong co-occurrence of HLA alleles, especially DR and DQ, made assigning TCR associations to individual alleles difficult. Presence/absence analyses assumed roughly uniform sequencing depth across donors, an assumption that may not hold. Broadly in line with IMGT annotations, most TCR beta V segments showed up in productive rearrangements about 87% or about 30% of the time in an earlier analysis of 587 of the donors. Because HLA typing was missing for some donors at each locus, association tests included only the typed subset. CMV serostatus was the only immune exposure information available for the cohort. A further reported finding was that TCR beta sequences accurately predicted the HLA-A and HLA-B alleles for most subjects in the first cohort.

Comment on this clone: What antigen it recognizes has not been identified. The sample holds no much larger clone one base away, and base qualities are not on file.

The TCR sequence derives from a male donor in good health and CMV-seronegative. Sequencing was done on a sample of PBMCs.

The nucleotides are TGCAGCGTTGTCGCGGGTTCCTACAATGAGCAGTTCTTC. Its protein is CSVVAGSYNEQFF. The receptor chain draws on TRBV29-1 and TRBJ2-1; a tentative D call is TRBD2 (5 bases match). At the junction V is shortened by 4 bases and J by 1 base, with 8 bases in between. Reading the germline V gene gives CDR1 SQVTM and CDR2 ANQGSEA. The CDR3 sequence holds 13 residues, the cysteine and phenylalanine included. The DNA shown is the 39-base CDR3, in frame from base 1.